This TCR beta chain comes out of a study of PD-L1 blockade in urothelial cancer. This clone occurred a few times. The target antigen is unknown. The V gene's germline CDR1 is SQVTM and CDR2 ANQGSEA. This CDR3 is built from 15 residues. Trimming removed 6 bases from V and 9 bases from J; junction bases left unmatched: 16. Study conclusions and caveats: Better survival was predicted when blood TCR clonality before treatment fell below the median.

Produced via immunoSEQ multiplex PCR; TCRdb's table is partial and in-frame only. The sample lists some 42,000 clones, approximately 80% occurring once. The chain couples TRBV29-1 to TRBJ1-5; 8 positions match TRBD1. Here the sequenced sample was PBMCs, taken around atezolizumab (anti-PD-L1) treatment. This clonotype was obtained from a man in his sixties or seventies with urothelial cancer. The CDR3 loop reads CSVSVAGTGSSPQHF. The CDR3 nucleotides read TGCAGCGTCTCAGTAGCCGGGACAGGTTCTTCGCCCCAGCATTTT. The full variable domain, completed using reference TRBV29-1 and TRBJ1-5, is SAVISQKPSRDICQRGTSLTIQCQVDSQVTMMFWYRQQPGQSLTLIATANQGSEATYESGFVIDKFPISRPNLTFSTLTVSNMSPEDSSIYLCSVSVAGTGSSPQHFGDGTRLSIL.